The source of this T cell receptor beta chain is a study of beta chain features in type 1 diabetes (dated by TCRdb to between 2017 and 2018). Turning to the overall study: Mean age, gender distribution, total cell number and subset yield did not differ between patients and healthy donors. A total of some 110 million sorted cells were examined across all samples, and the number of cells per subset was strongly correlated with RNA yield. In the study, TCRB repertoires of sorted circulating CD4+ T cell subsets from recently diagnosed type 1 diabetes patients were compared with those of matched healthy donors. Regulatory and stem cell-like memory subsets were obtained from only 8 patients and roughly eight healthy donors, while naive and central memory subsets were obtained from all 30 or so donors.

This clone came up a few times. Its recognized antigen is unknown. Base qualities are missing; no much larger clone stands one base away. Additional DNA sequences in this sample encode the identical CDR3. Overall study results and their limits: The naive, central memory and regulatory TCRB repertoires appeared to resemble one another more closely among patients than among healthy donors. Because cDNA was sequenced instead of genomic DNA, activated cells with high expression could be over-represented, although the groups did not differ in activation or CD3 levels. HLA sub-analyses involved small numbers of individuals, so any influence of HLA type on TCRB rearrangement remained unresolved. Type 1 diabetes patients showed a moderate but significant shortening of TCRB CDR3 length in all four CD4+ subsets. At VDJ recombination sites, patients with type 1 diabetes made fewer insertions and deleted more nucleotides, a pattern implying thymic rearrangement abnormalities. PCR might favor shorter templates, but patient and control samples were amplified and corrected together, so any skew would affect both groups equally.

The entire amount of isolated RNA was reverse transcribed using the High Capacity cDNA Reverse Transcription Kit, so the sequenced TCRB transcripts were expressed ones. Deep immunoSEQ sequencing was performed on naive, central memory and regulatory T cell samples, with an average of around 3.4 million total reads per sample. Sorted cells were lysed in RLT buffer, and RNA was extracted using DNase-treated RNeasy Micro or Mini kits according to cell number. To prevent cross-contamination, each cell subset was processed individually, whereas patient and healthy donor samples were processed jointly. TCRB sequences were amplified from cDNA with the immunoSEQ multiplex PCR, producing 87-bp fragments spanning the CDR3 region. Amplicons were sequenced on the Illumina HiSeq platform. Regarding the original processing steps: PCR bias was corrected computationally using synthetic template baselines, and reads within Hamming distance 2 were collapsed, with unmergeable singletons discarded. Reads were aligned to IMGT to assign V, D and J genes, CDR3 length, and insertions or deletions at six rearrangement sites. Clonotype counts were normalized to sorted cell number within each subset before computing true diversity and Gini coefficients with the tcR R package. The overlap coefficient, calculated on TCRB nucleotide sequences, was used to measure repertoire sharing. As a proxy for the pre-selection repertoire, out-of-frame TCRB sequences from naive cells were analyzed. As stored in TCRdb, this immuneACCESS dataset retains in-frame rearrangements with V and J assigned. A fraction of the clones does not appear; measured against another copy, unresolved V genes explain less than half of the discrepancy, and the remainder lacks a known reason. V and J calls and clone size follow that table, whereas D and trimming were derived from the DNA. The sample table records hundreds of thousands of clones; roughly 16% of these occur just once. 0.07% to 0.095% of the sample is held by the ten biggest clonotypes.

For CDR1 and CDR2, the germline V gene (reference sequence) lists GTSNPN and SVGIG. Including cysteine and phenylalanine, the CDR3 has 16 amino acids. Kept here is only the CDR3 DNA, which spans 48 bases and is read in frame from base 1. V is shortened by 4 bases, J by 0 bases, and the region joining them spans 13 bases. From each donor, a single peripheral blood sample of about 100 mL on average was drawn into heparinised tubes. Naive, central memory, regulatory and stem cell-like memory CD4+ T cells were sorted on a BD FACSAria II using a panel including CD45RO, CCR7, CD25, CD127, CD95 and CD27. Every sorted population had a purity above 95%. PBMCs were isolated immediately by Lymphoprep density gradient centrifugation and stained directly without culture. Samples were stained and sorted in pairs, with one healthy donor and one patient per experiment, so that batch effects were minimized.

The sequenced sample was naive CD4+ T cells from blood. The cell subset or site label for this specimen denotes: true naive CD4+ T cells. The chain employs TRBV30 and TRBJ2-6, and possibly TRBD1, on 5 matching bases. The receptor comes from a man aged 18 to 30 in good health. The CDR3 is CAWMGRRGSGANVLTF. The sequenced DNA is TGTGCCTGGATGGGGCGGCGCGGCTCTGGGGCCAACGTCCTGACTTTC.